These 16 T cell receptor beta chains came from one sample sequenced in a study of cytomegalovirus exposure and HLA in healthy donors. The PCR made use of 60 Vbeta and 13 Jbeta primers. Only in-frame clones appear in the TCRdb table, and some are missing; sequencing was by immunoSEQ multiplex PCR. The repertoire includes some 150,000 clones, less than 80% of them detected once, and 2.1% sits in the top ten. Sequenced sample: PBMCs. These receptor sequences come from a man between 40 and 49 years old in good health and CMV-seronegative.

This clone was detected once. The CDR3 here is CASSDGQGASYNEQFF. CDR3 coding DNA: TGTGCCAGCAGCGATGGACAGGGGGCTTCCTACAATGAGCAGTTCTTC. The chain uses TRBV11-3 and TRBJ2-1, with TRBD1 matching over 11 bases. CDR1 and CDR2 (germline): SGHNT, YENEEA. The V gene end was trimmed by 5 bases and the J gene end by 1 base; junction bases not matched to a gene: 4. The CDR3 is made up of 16 amino acids.

CDR3 DNA sequence: TGCGCCAGCTCCTGGCGGGGTTCGAACACCGGGGAGCTGTTTTTT. The encoded protein is CASSWRGSNTGELFF. The V call is TRBV5-1, the J call TRBJ2-2, with a weak D call TRBD2 (6 bases). Trimming took 7 bases from V and 0 from J, leaving 13 bases between them. Germline V gene sequence: CDR1 SGHRS, CDR2 YFSETQ. The CDR3 is made up of 15 amino acids.

V is TRBV19 and J is TRBJ1-2, with D unresolved. The CDR3 loop spans 11 amino acids. Trimming removed 7 bases from V and 6 bases from J, with 9 bases in between. Looked up from germline, CDR1 is LNHDA and CDR2 is SQIVND (reference sequence). The CDR3 protein is CASNNPDGYTF. Here the CDR3 DNA reads TGTGCCAGTAATAATCCGGATGGCTACACCTTC.

The V gene is TRBV28, the J gene TRBJ1-4; D is uncertain. Germline V gene lookup returns CDR1 MDHEN and CDR2 SYDVKM. V lost 3 bases and J 5 bases, leaving 7 bases between the germline ends. The CDR3 sequence is 13 residues long. The CDR3 sequence: CASSLLANEKLFF. In DNA, the CDR3 is TGTGCCAGCAGTTTGTTAGCCAATGAAAAACTGTTTTTT.

A note on this clone: At one of its ends the junction is not consistent with the germline gene, which may arise from a read error. This chain connects TRBV11-2 to TRBJ2-5; a possible D gene is TRBD2 (5 bases). The length of the CDR3 is 14 residues. Germline values: CDR1 SGHAT, CDR2 FQNNGV. The CDR3 region has the DNA TGTGCCAGCATCTTAGGACTTTTTCAAGAGACCCAGTACTTC. Protein product: CASILGLFQETQYF.

The V and J genes are TRBV27 and TRBJ1-2; 9 bases align to TRBD1. Trimming took 1 base from V and 8 from J; bases not matched to a gene: 14. The CDR3 runs to 17 residues. Germline V lookup: CDR1 MNHEY, CDR2 SMNVEV (reference sequence). The CDR3 nucleotides read TGTGCCAGCAGTTTATACCGTACAGGGACAGGGATAAACGGCTACACCTTC. This gives the protein CASSLYRTGTGINGYTF.

The rearrangement uses TRBV29-1 and TRBJ2-2, with a tentative D call TRBD1 (6 bases). Germline V gene sequence: CDR1 SQVTM, CDR2 ANQGSEA. Trimming removed 8 bases at V and 0 bases at J, with 10 bases between. The CDR3 totals 13 residues. As DNA, the CDR3 is TGCAGCACCAGGACAGCGAACACCGGGGAGCTGTTTTTT. Translated: CSTRTANTGELFF.

The chain uses TRBV7-9 and TRBJ2-7; 12 bases match TRBD1. The CDR3 covers 15 residues. The germline V gene has CDR1 SEHNR and CDR2 FQNEAQ (reference sequence). J gave up 7 bases and V 5 bases, and 9 bases lay outside the gene matches. CDR3 nucleotides: TGTGCCAGCAGCGGGCCGGGACAGGGGGCAAGGGAGCAGTACTTC. This codes for CASSGPGQGAREQYF.

The chain joins TRBV4-2 to TRBJ2-1; a possible D gene is TRBD2 (5 bases). This CDR3 spans 15 amino acids. Germline V gene data show CDR1 as LGHNA and CDR2 as YNFKEQ. Trimming left V 1 base short and J 8 bases short, with 15 bases between. This chain's CDR3 is CASSQGTAGAYEQFF. In nucleotides, the CDR3 is TGTGCCAGCAGCCAAGGGACTGCCGGAGCCTATGAGCAGTTCTTC.

The chain has TRBV19 and TRBJ2-7; 11 bases agree with TRBD2. Germline V gene sequence: CDR1 LNHDA, CDR2 SQIVND (reference sequence). This CDR3 spans 15 amino acids. After removal of 0 bases from V and 6 bases from J, the junction contained 4 bases not matched to a gene. CDR3 nucleotide sequence: TGTGCCAGTAGTATAGATCTAGCGGGAGGTCGCGAGCAGTACTTC. It yields the protein CASSIDLAGGREQYF. The whole variable domain, filled in from reference TRBV19 and TRBJ2-7, reads DGGITQSPKYLFRKEGQNVTLSCEQNLNHDAMYWYRQDPGQGLRLIYYSQIVNDFQKGDIAEGYSVSREKKESFPLTVTSAQKNPTAFYLCASSIDLAGGREQYFGPGTRLTVT.

The chain couples TRBV18 to TRBJ2-7; 11 nucleotides agree with TRBD2. V trimming: 0 bases; J trimming: 6 bases; junction bases outside the gene matches: 7. From germline, CDR1 is KGHSH and CDR2 LQKENI. The CDR3 is made up of 16 amino acids. The CDR3 is CASSPPGLAGGAEQYF. The CDR3 DNA reads as TGTGCCAGCTCACCACCGGGGCTAGCGGGAGGAGCCGAGCAGTACTTC. Based on the CDR3 plus reference TRBV18 and TRBJ2-7, the full variable domain is NAGVMQNPRHLVRRRGQEARLRCSPMKGHSHVYWYRQLPEEGLKFMVYLQKENIIDESGMPKERFSAEFPKEGPSILRIQQVVRGDSAAYFCASSPPGLAGGAEQYFGPGTRLTVT.

The chain is built from TRBV4-3 and TRBJ2-3; 11 nucleotides agree with TRBD2. CDR1 and CDR2 from the germline V gene are LGHNA and YSLEER. The V segment lost 0 bases and the J segment 6 bases; nucleotides outside the gene matches: 5. The CDR3 is made up of 16 amino acids. CDR3 region: CASSQETSGRLDTQYF. In DNA, the CDR3 is TGCGCCAGCAGCCAAGAAACTAGCGGGAGACTGGATACGCAGTATTTT.

The chain couples TRBV6-5 to TRBJ1-4, with 9 bases identical to TRBD1. Losses at the gene ends were 8 bases for V and 11 bases for J; bases not matched to a gene: 12. Germline V gene data show CDR1 as MNHEY and CDR2 as SVGAGI. The CDR3 is 14 residues long. This CDR3 is CASGPQDRGGKLFF. The CDR3 DNA follows: TGTGCCAGCGGACCCCAGGACAGGGGTGGGAAACTGTTTTTT.

The chain has TRBV11-2 and TRBJ2-7; TRBD1 aligns across 7 bases. Germline lookup yields CDR1 SGHAT and CDR2 FQNNGV. The CDR3 consists of 16 residues. V lost 3 bases and J lost 0; bases outside the gene matches: 8. CDR3 DNA sequence: TGTGCCAGCAGCTTTGCTGGACAGGCTCTCTCCTACGAGCAGTACTTC. Encoded protein: CASSFAGQALSYEQYF.

This clone appeared once. The chain uses TRBV2 and TRBJ1-5; the match to TRBD1 covers 8 bases. CDR1 is SNHLY, CDR2 FYNNEI, per germline. The V and J ends lost 5 bases and 4 bases, in that order; junction bases with no gene match: 7. The CDR3 sequence is 15 residues long. CDR3 nucleotides: TGTGCCAGCAGTCCAAGTCGGACAGGGAATCAGCCCCAGCATTTT. Encoded protein: CASSPSRTGNQPQHF.

The rearrangement joins TRBV4-1 to TRBJ2-5; TRBD1 agrees at 10 bases. Germline CDR1 MGHRA, CDR2 YSYEKL. CDR3 length equals 14 residues. The V segment lost 6 bases and the J segment 1 base; nucleotides outside the gene matches: 2. CDR3: CASSRDRGQETQYF. CDR3 sequence (DNA): TGCGCCAGCAGTCGGGACAGGGGCCAAGAGACCCAGTACTTC.